What follows are 10 T cell receptor beta chains derived from one specimen sequenced in a study of Graves' ophthalmopathy and Graves' hyperthyroidism. TCR beta CDR3 regions were amplified from RNA transcripts. HTBI-primed RT-PCR formed the first round, and a multiplex PCR formed the second. TCRdb called the multiplex PCR reads again in MiXCR, with one record for every CDR3 protein. The table lists around 1,200,000 distinct CDR3 sequences, about 38% of them singletons. What was sequenced was peripheral blood or thyroid tissue (not recorded which). Receptors originate from an adult man with Graves' hyperthyroidism.

The chain carries TRBV4-2 and TRBJ1-4, with D tentatively TRBD1 (5 bases). The CDR3 runs 15 residues. Germline CDR1 is LGHNA and CDR2 is YNFKEQ. V was pared by 5 bases and J by 5 bases, with 15 bases between. Here the CDR3 DNA reads TGTGCCAGCAGCTACGGTCAGGGTCCGAATGAAAAACTGTTTTTT. This codes for CASSYGQGPNEKLFF.

This clonotype was found many times. The V call is TRBV12-3 or TRBV12-4, the J call TRBJ1-4, with D possibly being TRBD1 (5 bases). Trimming left V 2 bases short and J 8 bases short, with 12 bases between. The CDR3 has 14 amino acids. CDR3 in amino acids: CASSLWGVEEKLFF. The CDR3 DNA sequence: TGTGCCAGCAGTTTATGGGGGGTGGAAGAAAAACTGTTTTTT.

The chain joins TRBV6-5 to TRBJ1-6; D call uncertain. This CDR3 comprises 14 residues. CDR1 and CDR2 (germline): MNHEY, SVGAGI. V lost 5 bases, J lost 4 bases, and 9 bases lay in between. CDR3 nucleotides: TGTGCCAGCAGTCCGAGGGCTTATAATTCACCCCTCCACTTT. Translation: CASSPRAYNSPLHF.

This clonotype came up many times. The genes are TRBV20-1 and TRBJ1-4, with TRBD1 as a possible D gene (6 bases). Trimming took 6 bases from V and 7 from J, leaving 18 bases between them. From germline, CDR1 is DFQATT and CDR2 SNEGSKA (reference sequence). The CDR3 contains 14 residues. In DNA, the CDR3 is TGCAGTGCCGCACCCCGGGACACCGCTGAAAAACTGTTTTTT. Amino acid sequence: CSAAPRDTAEKLFF.

This chain links TRBV2 with TRBJ1-4; 11 bases align to TRBD1. This CDR3 has 15 residues. CDR1 is SNHLY and CDR2 is FYNNEI in the germline V gene. The V gene end was trimmed by 7 bases and the J gene end by 6 bases; junction bases not matched to a gene: 7. CDR3 bases: TGTGCCAGCATTTTCGGGACAGGGGGTTATGAAAAACTGTTTTTT. Translation gives CASIFGTGGYEKLFF.

In this sample, this clonotype turned up a few times. The chain has TRBV4-1 and TRBJ2-5; no firm D call. Germline loops: CDR1 MGHRA, CDR2 YSYEKL. The CDR3 extends over 16 amino acids. Between the trimmed V and J ends, which lost 0 bases and 5 bases, there was a span of 16 bases. The CDR3 nucleotides are TGCGCCAGCAGCCAAGATGGGGATGTAGAAAGGGAGACCCAGTACTTC. It codes for CASSQDGDVERETQYF.

The table lists this clonotype with many counts. The chain recombines TRBV28 with TRBJ2-7; D remains unclear. The CDR3 sequence is 14 residues long. Germline CDR1 MDHEN, CDR2 SYDVKM. Trimming took 6 bases from V and 0 from J, leaving 12 bases between them. CDR3 DNA: TGTGCCAGCAGATACGAACCGCGCTCCTACGAGCAGTACTTC. Translating it yields CASRYEPRSYEQYF.

This chain links TRBV7-8 with TRBJ2-5, with TRBD2 identical over 8 bases. The germline V gene has CDR1 SGHVS and CDR2 FQNEAQ. The CDR3 spans 13 residues. After removal of 9 bases from V and 9 bases from J, the junction contained 12 bases not matched to a gene. CDR3 region: CASSRSVRGAQYF. CDR3 in DNA: TGTGCCAGTAGTAGATCAGTGCGGGGGGCCCAGTACTTC.

This clonotype was detected ten times or more. The chain joins TRBV7-2 to TRBJ1-2; no reliable D call. The CDR3 extends over 15 amino acids. The germline V gene encodes CDR1 SGHTA and CDR2 FQGNSA. The V and J ends lost 2 bases and 4 bases respectively, with 14 bases between them. CDR3 sequence (DNA): TGTGCCAGCAGCTTATATTCGGAGGGAGGCTATGGCTACACCTTC. This encodes CASSLYSEGGYGYTF.

This clonotype was seen many times. The chain is built from TRBV10-3 and TRBJ2-7; 7 nucleotides agree with TRBD2. The CDR3 length is 16 residues. The V and J ends lost 2 bases and 0 bases, in that order; junction bases with no gene match: 7. Germline lookup yields CDR1 ENHRY and CDR2 SYGVKD. The CDR3 is CAISEAGLQNSYEQYF. As DNA, the CDR3 is TGTGCCATCAGTGAGGCGGGACTACAAAACTCCTACGAGCAGTACTTC.